These T cell receptor beta chains were read from a single sample in a study of T-cell reconstitution after alpha-beta-depleted transplantation in children. MiXCR, applied by TCRdb to the PCR reads, yields one record per CDR3 protein. The data contain approximately 82,000 distinct CDR3 sequences, about 14% of them singletons. The sample here was PBMCs, mostly from graft donor cells, taken 180 days after TCRalphabeta/CD19-depleted stem cell transplant. These receptor sequences come from a male patient under 10 years old who had a stem cell transplant for acute lymphoblastic leukemia, so the T cells may come from the graft donor. Each CDR3 is given with its conserved first and last residue. The D gene is left open where the match is weak. Not all rows give a size; the values are once, few, many and, for expanded clones, a class.

TRBJ2-1 | - | TRBV27 | TRBD2 | TGTGCCAGCAGTTTATCGCCACTAGCGGGGGGGTACAATGAGCAGTTCTTC | CASSLSPLAGGYNEQFF
TRBJ1-2 | many | TRBV11-2 | - | TGTGCCAGCAGCTTAGGAGTAGCTAACTATGGCTACACCTTC | CASSLGVANYGYTF
TRBJ2-7 | - | TRBV27 | TRBD2 | TGTGCCAGCAGCCACCGGGGGGGCGAGCAGTACTTC | CASSHRGGEQYF
TRBJ2-1 | few | TRBV5-1 | TRBD2 | TGCGCCAGCAGCCTACCCCTGGGACTAGCGGGGGGGCCGGGCTACAATGAGCAGTTCTTC | CASSLPLGLAGGPGYNEQFF
TRBJ1-3 | - | TRBV20-1 | - | TGCAGTGCTAAGGGGGGGTTGGGAAACACCATATATTTT | CSAKGGLGNTIYF
TRBJ1-2 | once | TRBV5-1 | TRBD1 | TGCGCCAGCAGCTTGACACGACAGGGGAGGGACTATGGCGACACCTTC | CASSLTRQGRDYGDTF
TRBJ1-1 | many | TRBV12-3/TRBV12-4 | - | TGTGCCAGCAGTTTCCAGGTGCTCACTGAAGCTTTCTTT | CASSFQVLTEAFF
TRBJ1-6 | many | TRBV20-1 | - | TGCAGTGCTAGGGGTGACGCAGCCCTCTATAATTCACCCCTCCACTTT | CSARGDAALYNSPLHF
TRBJ2-3 | - | TRBV6-1 | - | TGTGCCAGCAGTGAATACGTACGGATTTCAAGCACAGATACGCAGTATTTT | CASSEYVRISSTDTQYF
TRBJ2-7 | large | TRBV10-3 | - | TGTGCCATCAGTGCGGTCTCCTACGAGCAGTACTTC | CAISAVSYEQYF
TRBJ2-1 | - | TRBV3-1 | TRBD2 | TGTGCCAGCAGCCAAGATCCAGCGGGGAGAGGGAATGAGCAGTTCTTC | CASSQDPAGRGNEQFF
TRBJ2-2 | few | TRBV24-1 | TRBD1 | TGTGCCACCGGGACAGGGCATACCGGGGAGCTGTTTTTT | CATGTGHTGELFF
TRBJ1-6 | - | TRBV4-3 | - | TGCGCCAGCAGCCAAGATGTACGACTACGCTCCTATAATTCACCCCTCCACTTT | CASSQDVRLRSYNSPLHF
TRBJ2-3 | few | TRBV12-3/TRBV12-4 | - | TGTGCCAGCAGTTTTAGGGTGGTAGGCCGAGATACGCAGTATTTT | CASSFRVVGRDTQYF
TRBJ2-7 | - | TRBV12-3/TRBV12-4 | TRBD2 | TGTGCCAGCAGTTTTTGGAGTCTAGCGGGGGGATCCTACGAGCAGTACTTC | CASSFWSLAGGSYEQYF
TRBJ1-5 | - | TRBV7-2 | TRBD1 | TGTGCCAGCAGCCGACAGGGACTCCGCAATCAGCCCCAGCATTTT | CASSRQGLRNQPQHF
TRBJ1-1 | many | TRBV20-1 | - | TGCAGTGCTAGAAATGTAGGGGTCATGAACACTGAAGCTTTCTTT | CSARNVGVMNTEAFF
TRBJ1-6 | few | TRBV20-1 | - | TGCAGTGCTAGAGCAACGAATAATTCACCCCTCCACTTT | CSARATNNSPLHF
TRBJ1-4 | many | TRBV20-1 | TRBD1 | TGCAGTGCTAGAGATCGACAGGGGGCCTTAAATGAAAAACTGTTTTTT | CSARDRQGALNEKLFF
TRBJ1-4 | few | TRBV5-6 | TRBD1 | TGTGCCAGCAGCCTGACAGGGTTAGGTGAAAAACTGTTTTTT | CASSLTGLGEKLFF
TRBJ2-1 | - | TRBV11-2 | - | TGTGCCAGCAGCTTAGATTCCGCCAGCACGTTCTACAATGAGCAGTTCTTC | CASSLDSASTFYNEQFF
TRBJ2-7 | - | TRBV6-2/TRBV6-3 | - | TGTGCCAGCAGTTACAATGAGGGGCCCTTCTCCTACGAGCAGTACTTC | CASSYNEGPFSYEQYF
TRBJ1-5 | few | TRBV27 | - | TGTGCCAGCAGGTCAGGGGTGAGCAATCAGCCCCAGCATTTT | CASRSGVSNQPQHF
TRBJ1-1 | few | TRBV5-1 | - | TGCGCCAGCAGCTTGCAGGAGAACACTGAAGCTTTCTTT | CASSLQENTEAFF
TRBJ2-5 | many | TRBV5-6 | - | TGTGCCAGCCGTCGGGAGCCCACGGAGACCCAGTACTTC | CASRREPTETQYF
TRBJ2-1 | - | TRBV3-1 | - | TGTGCCAGCAGCCAAGAACACCGGGGGCTTGAGCAGTTCTTC | CASSQEHRGLEQFF